Listed below are T cell receptor beta chains from one sample, sequenced in a study of breast tumors, draining lymph nodes, adjacent tissues. MiXCR was run by TCRdb on the multiplex PCR reads, yielding one entry per CDR3 protein. In the table there are about 220,000 distinct CDR3 sequences, approximately 36% of which are singletons. The sequencing sample was made of axillary lymph node tissue. All receptors derive from a female donor with breast cancer. Some clones in this sample may be carry-over from other donors' samples. Each CDR3 is given with its conserved first and last residue. Fields, in order: CDR3 DNA, CDR3 protein, V gene, D gene, clone size, CDR3 length, J gene. The D gene is left open where the match is weak. The size field is filled for only some rows; it gives once, few, many or a size class.

DNA: TGTGCCAGTAGTATAGTGTGGCAGGGGCGCTCACCCCTCCACTTT; CDR3: CASSIVWQGRSPLHF; V: TRBV19; D: .; size: many; length: 15; J: TRBJ1-6
DNA: TGCAGTGCTAAACCAACCGGGACAGGATCCATGGATACGCGGTATTTT; CDR3: CSAKPTGTGSMDTRYF; V: TRBV20-1; D: TRBD1; size: .; length: 16; J: TRBJ2-3
DNA: TGCAGCGTTGGTCGCGAAACCCACTACAATGAGCAGTTCTTC; CDR3: CSVGRETHYNEQFF; V: TRBV29-1; D: .; size: many; length: 14; J: TRBJ2-1
DNA: TGCAGCGTTTTAACAGACACAGATACGCAGTATTTT; CDR3: CSVLTDTDTQYF; V: TRBV29-1; D: .; size: many; length: 12; J: TRBJ2-3
DNA: TGCAGTGCTAGATCCCGGACTAGCGGATTCTCCTACAATGAGCAGTTCTTC; CDR3: CSARSRTSGFSYNEQFF; V: TRBV20-1; D: TRBD2; size: many; length: 17; J: TRBJ2-1
DNA: TGTGCCGCCAGCAGCCGGGACAGGGTAGAGGGAAAACTGTTTTTT; CDR3: CAASSRDRVEGKLFF; V: TRBV24-1; D: TRBD1; size: .; length: 15; J: TRBJ1-4
DNA: TGTGCTAGAGATCGTACAGGGGGTGGCTACACCTTC; CDR3: CARDRTGGGYTF; V: TRBV25-1; D: TRBD1; size: .; length: 12; J: TRBJ1-2
DNA: TGTGCCAGCAGTCCGGACAAACTGTTTTTT; CDR3: CASSPDKLFF; V: TRBV6-6; D: .; size: .; length: 10; J: TRBJ1-4
DNA: TGTGCCAGCAGCCTGAGAGGTGGCTACGAGCAGTACTTC; CDR3: CASSLRGGYEQYF; V: TRBV3-1; D: .; size: many; length: 13; J: TRBJ2-7
DNA: TGCAGCGTTGGGACAGATACGCAGTATTTT; CDR3: CSVGTDTQYF; V: TRBV29-1; D: .; size: many; length: 10; J: TRBJ2-3
DNA: TGCAGCGCCGAAAAGACAGGGGGCAATGAGCAGTTCTTC; CDR3: CSAEKTGGNEQFF; V: TRBV29-1; D: TRBD1; size: many; length: 13; J: TRBJ2-1
DNA: TGTGCCAGTAGATCGGGACAGGCACCGTGGGAGACCCAGTACTTC; CDR3: CASRSGQAPWETQYF; V: TRBV19; D: TRBD1; size: many; length: 15; J: TRBJ2-5
DNA: TGTGCCAGCAACCAGGGGCGGCAGTTCTTC; CDR3: CASNQGRQFF; V: TRBV25-1; D: .; size: .; length: 10; J: TRBJ2-1
DNA: TGCAGCGTCCAGGGAATCGAAAATACGCAGTATTTT; CDR3: CSVQGIENTQYF; V: TRBV29-1; D: .; size: .; length: 12; J: TRBJ2-3
DNA: TGCGCCAGCAGCTTAGACCCCCGTGCCACTGAAGCTTTCTTT; CDR3: CASSLDPRATEAFF; V: TRBV5-1; D: .; size: few; length: 14; J: TRBJ1-1
DNA: TGTGCCAGCAGTTCCAGGGCCTCTGGAAAACTGTTTTTT; CDR3: CASSSRASGKLFF; V: TRBV12-3/TRBV12-4; D: .; size: .; length: 13; J: TRBJ1-4
DNA: TGTGCCAGCAGCTTGTCTCTGCCTGGCGAGCAGTACTTC; CDR3: CASSLSLPGEQYF; V: TRBV5-8; D: .; size: many; length: 13; J: TRBJ2-7
DNA: TGCAGTGCTAGAACCCAAGGGACTGAAGCTTTCTTT; CDR3: CSARTQGTEAFF; V: TRBV20-1; D: .; size: few; length: 12; J: TRBJ1-1
DNA: TGTGCCAGCAGCTTAGGGAACAGGAATCAGCCCCAGCATTTT; CDR3: CASSLGNRNQPQHF; V: TRBV7-2; D: .; size: many; length: 14; J: TRBJ1-5
DNA: TGTGCTAGTATCGCCACAGGATATAATTCACCCCTCCACTTT; CDR3: CASIATGYNSPLHF; V: TRBV7-9; D: .; size: .; length: 14; J: TRBJ1-6
DNA: TGTGCCAGTAGTAGTCAGGTTAGCAATCAGCCCCAGCATTTT; CDR3: CASSSQVSNQPQHF; V: TRBV19; D: .; size: many; length: 14; J: TRBJ1-5
DNA: TGTGCCAGCGGTTTTGCGGACGCGGGGGGCAATCAGCCCCAGCATTTT; CDR3: CASGFADAGGNQPQHF; V: TRBV12-3/TRBV12-4; D: .; size: .; length: 16; J: TRBJ1-5
DNA: TGCAGTGCTATGGGCGGAAGTAATGAAAAACTGTTTTTT; CDR3: CSAMGGSNEKLFF; V: TRBV20-1; D: .; size: once; length: 13; J: TRBJ1-4
DNA: TGCAGTGCTAGAGATTCAAGGAGCGGCACAGATACGCAGTATTTT; CDR3: CSARDSRSGTDTQYF; V: TRBV20-1; D: .; size: many; length: 15; J: TRBJ2-3
DNA: TGTGCCAGCAGCTACGGGACAGGTGAACAGCCCCAGCATTTT; CDR3: CASSYGTGEQPQHF; V: TRBV9; D: TRBD1; size: many; length: 14; J: TRBJ1-5
DNA: TGTGCCAGTAGTATAGGGGCAGGGATCGGTCAGCCCCAGCATTTT; CDR3: CASSIGAGIGQPQHF; V: TRBV19; D: .; size: many; length: 15; J: TRBJ1-5
DNA: TGCAGTGCTCCCGGGACAGCGATGGAGTTC; CDR3: CSAPGTAMEF; V: TRBV20-1; D: TRBD1; size: .; length: 10; J: TRBJ2-1
DNA: TGTGTCAGCAGACCGGGACTAGCGATAGGCACAGATACGCAGTATTTT; CDR3: CVSRPGLAIGTDTQYF; V: TRBV5-6; D: TRBD2; size: .; length: 16; J: TRBJ2-3
DNA: TGCAGTGCTAGAGGCACGGGAGATACGCAGTATTTT; CDR3: CSARGTGDTQYF; V: TRBV20-1; D: .; size: many; length: 12; J: TRBJ2-3
DNA: TGCAGCGTTGGGGGACCCGGGGGCACCGGGGAGCTGTTTTTT; CDR3: CSVGGPGGTGELFF; V: TRBV29-1; D: .; size: .; length: 14; J: TRBJ2-2
DNA: TGTGCCAGCAGCTTAAGGCCTAGACTAGCGGGGGCCCCTTACGAGCAGTACTTC; CDR3: CASSLRPRLAGAPYEQYF; V: TRBV7-2; D: TRBD2; size: many; length: 18; J: TRBJ2-7
DNA: TGTGCCAGCGCTGCGGGTTATAACAGCATATATTTT; CDR3: CASAAGYNSIYF; V: TRBV2; D: .; size: .; length: 12; J: TRBJ1-3
DNA: TGTGCCAGCAGACCCACAGGGTCGGCTTACGAGCAGTACTTC; CDR3: CASRPTGSAYEQYF; V: TRBV6-5; D: .; size: few; length: 14; J: TRBJ2-7
DNA: TGTGCCAGTAGTGGTCCCGGGACAGGGACAGAGCATTTT; CDR3: CASSGPGTGTEHF; V: TRBV19; D: TRBD1; size: .; length: 13; J: TRBJ1-5
DNA: TGCGCCAGCAGCGACGCGGGTTTGGTCTCTGGGGCCAACGTCCTGACTTTC; CDR3: CASSDAGLVSGANVLTF; V: TRBV10-2; D: .; size: many; length: 17; J: TRBJ2-6
DNA: TGCGCCAGCAGCCAAGCACCGGGGGGGCTCAAAGAGACCCAGTACTTC; CDR3: CASSQAPGGLKETQYF; V: TRBV4-1; D: TRBD2; size: many; length: 16; J: TRBJ2-5
DNA: TGCGCCAGCAGCTCCAACAGGGGGTACGAGCAGTACTTC; CDR3: CASSSNRGYEQYF; V: TRBV5-1; D: TRBD1; size: .; length: 13; J: TRBJ2-7
DNA: TGCGCCAGCAGCTTGAGAAGCCCCAATGAGCAGTTCTTC; CDR3: CASSLRSPNEQFF; V: TRBV5-1; D: .; size: .; length: 13; J: TRBJ2-1
DNA: TGTGCCAGCAGTGAAGCGTCCGGGAGGATTCGGGGAGATACGCAGTATTTT; CDR3: CASSEASGRIRGDTQYF; V: TRBV2; D: TRBD2; size: .; length: 17; J: TRBJ2-3
DNA: TGCGCCAGCAGCTTGGTTTTAGGGACATTAACCGGGGAGCTGTTTTTT; CDR3: CASSLVLGTLTGELFF; V: TRBV5-1; D: .; size: many; length: 16; J: TRBJ2-2
DNA: TGCGCCAGCAGCCGGGTTACAGGGGGTGGCGGCACAGATACGCAGTATTTT; CDR3: CASSRVTGGGGTDTQYF; V: TRBV4-3; D: TRBD1; size: many; length: 17; J: TRBJ2-3
DNA: TGTGCCACCAGTGCGGGGGGCGACACTGAAGCTTTCTTT; CDR3: CATSAGGDTEAFF; V: TRBV24-1; D: .; size: many; length: 13; J: TRBJ1-1
DNA: TGTGCCAGCAGCACGGGACAGGGGGCTTCGACCGGGGAGCTGTTTTTT; CDR3: CASSTGQGASTGELFF; V: TRBV7-9; D: TRBD1; size: .; length: 16; J: TRBJ2-2
DNA: TGTGCCAGCAGCTTAAGCAGGGACATCGTCTACGAGCAGTACTTC; CDR3: CASSLSRDIVYEQYF; V: TRBV7-2; D: .; size: .; length: 15; J: TRBJ2-7
DNA: TGTGCCAGCAGCTTAGAAGGGGCCCCGCTCTATGGCTACACCTTC; CDR3: CASSLEGAPLYGYTF; V: TRBV7-2; D: .; size: many; length: 15; J: TRBJ1-2
DNA: TGTGCCAGCAGGGGACTTCTCACTCATAGCAATCAGCCCCAGCATTTT; CDR3: CASRGLLTHSNQPQHF; V: TRBV6-6; D: .; size: .; length: 16; J: TRBJ1-5
DNA: TGTGCCAGCAGCTTAGCTTCTGGGGTAGAGACCCAGTACTTC; CDR3: CASSLASGVETQYF; V: TRBV7-9; D: .; size: many; length: 14; J: TRBJ2-5
DNA: TGCAGTGCTACTCCAGGGGGGAGCGCTGGGGCCAACGTCCTGACTTTC; CDR3: CSATPGGSAGANVLTF; V: TRBV20-1; D: .; size: .; length: 16; J: TRBJ2-6
DNA: TGTGCCAGCAGCTTGTTGGTCCTAGATACGCAGTATTTT; CDR3: CASSLLVLDTQYF; V: TRBV11-2; D: .; size: .; length: 13; J: TRBJ2-3
DNA: TGTGCCAGCAGCTCACTAGGGGACAGACGCAATCAGCCCCAGCATTTT; CDR3: CASSSLGDRRNQPQHF; V: TRBV7-8; D: TRBD1; size: few; length: 16; J: TRBJ1-5
DNA: TGTGCCATCAGTGATCCTGGGGATGAATACGAAAAACTGTTTTTT; CDR3: CAISDPGDEYEKLFF; V: TRBV10-3; D: .; size: many; length: 15; J: TRBJ1-4
DNA: TGCGCCAGCAGCTTGTTGGGCCCGGGCACCGGGGAGCTGTTTTTT; CDR3: CASSLLGPGTGELFF; V: TRBV5-1; D: .; size: .; length: 15; J: TRBJ2-2